These T cell receptor beta chains were read from a single sample in a study of blood T cells in healthy people across ages. Each CDR3 protein gets one entry after TCRdb re-called the 5' RACE reads with MiXCR. The profile shows approximately 800,000 distinct CDR3 sequences, roughly 60% of them singletons. The sample was blood. The receptors here all came from a man aged 30 to 45 in good health. Both conserved end residues are part of each CDR3. A D gene is named only where the DNA matches it firmly. Where a row states a size, it is once, few, many or the class of an expanded clone; other rows omit it.

J gene: TRBJ2-1; D gene: .; clone size: .; CDR3 length: 12; V gene: TRBV10-3; CDR3 protein: CAISESTLAQFF; CDR3 DNA: TGTGCCATCAGTGAGTCGACTTTGGCGCAGTTCTTC
J gene: TRBJ2-3; D gene: .; clone size: many; CDR3 length: 11; V gene: TRBV29-1; CDR3 protein: CSVDRGDTQYF; CDR3 DNA: TGCAGCGTTGATCGAGGAGATACGCAGTATTTT
J gene: TRBJ2-1; D gene: TRBD2; clone size: few; CDR3 length: 16; V gene: TRBV29-1; CDR3 protein: CSVDGLAGGPWNEQFF; CDR3 DNA: TGCAGCGTTGACGGACTAGCGGGAGGGCCATGGAATGAGCAGTTCTTC
J gene: TRBJ1-1; D gene: .; clone size: .; CDR3 length: 15; V gene: TRBV3-1; CDR3 protein: CASSRGAAADTEAFF; CDR3 DNA: TGTGCCAGCAGCCGGGGAGCAGCCGCGGACACTGAAGCTTTCTTT
J gene: TRBJ1-1; D gene: TRBD1; clone size: .; CDR3 length: 15; V gene: TRBV4-3; CDR3 protein: CASSQNRGMNTEAFF; CDR3 DNA: TGCGCCAGCAGCCAAAACAGGGGAATGAACACTGAAGCTTTCTTT
J gene: TRBJ2-3; D gene: .; clone size: .; CDR3 length: 16; V gene: TRBV20-1; CDR3 protein: CSARDVERTHTDTQYF; CDR3 DNA: TGCAGTGCTAGAGATGTGGAGCGAACTCACACAGATACGCAGTATTTT
J gene: TRBJ1-1; D gene: TRBD1; clone size: few; CDR3 length: 15; V gene: TRBV5-1; CDR3 protein: CASSLTGETNTEAFF; CDR3 DNA: TGCGCCAGCAGCCTGACAGGGGAAACGAACACTGAAGCTTTCTTT
J gene: TRBJ2-3; D gene: .; clone size: .; CDR3 length: 17; V gene: TRBV10-3; CDR3 protein: CAINGDSLGLATDTQYF; CDR3 DNA: TGTGCCATCAACGGAGACAGTTTAGGTCTAGCCACAGATACGCAGTATTTT
J gene: TRBJ2-3; D gene: .; clone size: few; CDR3 length: 14; V gene: TRBV20-1; CDR3 protein: CSARERSFTDTQYF; CDR3 DNA: TGCAGTGCTAGAGAGCGGTCTTTCACAGATACGCAGTATTTT
J gene: TRBJ2-7; D gene: .; clone size: few; CDR3 length: 15; V gene: TRBV7-2; CDR3 protein: CASSLKQGEVYEQYF; CDR3 DNA: TGTGCCAGCAGCTTAAAACAGGGCGAGGTGTACGAGCAGTACTTC
J gene: TRBJ2-3; D gene: .; clone size: .; CDR3 length: 15; V gene: TRBV7-2; CDR3 protein: CASSLVLGPRDTQYF; CDR3 DNA: TGTGCCAGCAGCTTAGTGCTCGGACCGAGGGATACGCAGTATTTT
J gene: TRBJ1-1; D gene: TRBD1; clone size: .; CDR3 length: 15; V gene: TRBV7-2; CDR3 protein: CASSLGGGPPTEAFF; CDR3 DNA: TGTGCCAGCAGCTTAGGAGGGGGCCCCCCCACTGAAGCTTTCTTT
J gene: TRBJ1-5; D gene: .; clone size: .; CDR3 length: 14; V gene: TRBV19; CDR3 protein: CASSQSGVGQPQHF; CDR3 DNA: TGTGCCAGTAGTCAGTCCGGGGTTGGTCAGCCCCAGCATTTT
J gene: TRBJ2-1; D gene: TRBD2; clone size: .; CDR3 length: 13; V gene: TRBV4-3; CDR3 protein: CASKKRGYNEQFF; CDR3 DNA: TGCGCCAGCAAAAAGCGGGGCTACAATGAGCAGTTCTTC
J gene: TRBJ2-7; D gene: TRBD2; clone size: .; CDR3 length: 14; V gene: TRBV10-3; CDR3 protein: CAISGTSGDKEQYF; CDR3 DNA: TGTGCCATTTCCGGGACTAGCGGGGACAAGGAGCAGTACTTC
J gene: TRBJ1-4; D gene: .; clone size: .; CDR3 length: 14; V gene: TRBV28; CDR3 protein: CASSSAGHNEKLFF; CDR3 DNA: TGTGCCAGCAGTTCGGCCGGGCATAATGAAAAACTGTTTTTT
J gene: TRBJ2-1; D gene: .; clone size: few; CDR3 length: 12; V gene: TRBV7-2; CDR3 protein: CASSLWTRAQFF; CDR3 DNA: TGTGCCAGCAGCTTATGGACCCGAGCTCAGTTCTTC
J gene: TRBJ2-7; D gene: .; clone size: .; CDR3 length: 16; V gene: TRBV20-1; CDR3 protein: CGARDLTGSYSYEQYF; CDR3 DNA: TGCGGTGCTAGAGATCTTACAGGGTCCTACTCCTACGAGCAGTACTTC
J gene: TRBJ1-6; D gene: TRBD1; clone size: .; CDR3 length: 15; V gene: TRBV5-1; CDR3 protein: CASSEGTGVYSPLHF; CDR3 DNA: TGCGCCAGCAGCGAGGGGACAGGAGTGTATTCACCCCTCCACTTT
J gene: TRBJ2-3; D gene: TRBD2; clone size: .; CDR3 length: 11; V gene: TRBV6-6; CDR3 protein: CASGSSGTQYF; CDR3 DNA: TGTGCCAGCGGCTCTAGCGGTACGCAGTATTTT
J gene: TRBJ1-2; D gene: .; clone size: .; CDR3 length: 14; V gene: TRBV3-1; CDR3 protein: CASSQVYRNTGYTF; CDR3 DNA: TGTGCCAGCAGCCAAGTTTACCGCAATACGGGCTACACCTTC
J gene: TRBJ2-5; D gene: .; clone size: .; CDR3 length: 11; V gene: TRBV20-1; CDR3 protein: CSAAVVETQYF; CDR3 DNA: TGCAGTGCTGCGGTCGTGGAGACCCAGTACTTC
J gene: TRBJ1-6; D gene: .; clone size: .; CDR3 length: 13; V gene: TRBV10-3; CDR3 protein: CAISDREGSPLHF; CDR3 DNA: TGTGCCATCAGTGACAGGGAGGGGTCACCCCTCCACTTT
J gene: TRBJ1-6; D gene: .; clone size: .; CDR3 length: 14; V gene: TRBV27; CDR3 protein: CANKSTGLRSPLHF; CDR3 DNA: TGTGCCAACAAATCCACAGGGCTCCGCTCACCCCTCCACTTT
J gene: TRBJ2-7; D gene: .; clone size: .; CDR3 length: 14; V gene: TRBV7-2; CDR3 protein: CASSLSAETYEQYF; CDR3 DNA: TGTGCCAGCAGCTTATCAGCTGAGACCTACGAGCAGTACTTC
J gene: TRBJ2-7; D gene: TRBD2; clone size: .; CDR3 length: 16; V gene: TRBV7-2; CDR3 protein: CASSLDERGGRNEQYF; CDR3 DNA: TGTGCCAGCAGCTTAGACGAGCGGGGGGGCAGGAATGAGCAGTACTTC
J gene: TRBJ1-2; D gene: .; clone size: once; CDR3 length: 17; V gene: TRBV12-3/TRBV12-4; CDR3 protein: CASSQYHGDNEGYGYTF; CDR3 DNA: TGTGCCAGCAGCCAGTACCACGGGGACAACGAAGGCTATGGCTACACCTTC
J gene: TRBJ2-7; D gene: .; clone size: few; CDR3 length: 11; V gene: TRBV10-3; CDR3 protein: CATYDAYEQYF; CDR3 DNA: TGTGCCACATACGATGCCTACGAGCAGTACTTC
J gene: TRBJ2-5; D gene: .; clone size: .; CDR3 length: 13; V gene: TRBV7-2; CDR3 protein: CASSPRSGETLYF; CDR3 DNA: TGTGCCAGCAGCCCAAGATCTGGGGAGACCCTGTACTTC
J gene: TRBJ1-1; D gene: .; clone size: once; CDR3 length: 12; V gene: TRBV7-3; CDR3 protein: CASSLNEGRAFF; CDR3 DNA: TGTGCCAGCAGCTTAAATGAGGGTAGGGCTTTCTTT
J gene: TRBJ1-2; D gene: .; clone size: .; CDR3 length: 12; V gene: TRBV3-1; CDR3 protein: CASSWGVYGYTF; CDR3 DNA: TGTGCCAGCAGTTGGGGCGTCTATGGCTACACCTTC
J gene: TRBJ2-3; D gene: .; clone size: few; CDR3 length: 12; V gene: TRBV11-2; CDR3 protein: CASSLAPGTQYF; CDR3 DNA: TGTGCCAGCAGCTTAGCCCCAGGCACGCAGTATTTT
J gene: TRBJ2-7; D gene: TRBD2; clone size: .; CDR3 length: 15; V gene: TRBV5-5; CDR3 protein: CASSLTQRDYYEQYF; CDR3 DNA: TGTGCCAGCAGCTTAACCCAGCGGGATTACTACGAGCAGTACTTC
J gene: TRBJ2-7; D gene: TRBD2; clone size: medium-sized; CDR3 length: 12; V gene: TRBV29-1; CDR3 protein: CSVEDGRTEQYF; CDR3 DNA: TGCAGCGTTGAGGACGGGAGGACGGAGCAGTACTTC
J gene: TRBJ2-1; D gene: TRBD2; clone size: .; CDR3 length: 19; V gene: TRBV29-1; CDR3 protein: CSVEGRRLAGAALGNEQFF; CDR3 DNA: TGCAGCGTTGAAGGGAGGAGACTAGCGGGAGCTGCGCTAGGCAATGAGCAGTTCTTC
J gene: TRBJ1-4; D gene: .; clone size: .; CDR3 length: 14; V gene: TRBV20-1; CDR3 protein: CSARDPRGAEKLFF; CDR3 DNA: TGCAGTGCTAGAGATCCTAGGGGGGCTGAAAAACTGTTTTTT
J gene: TRBJ2-7; D gene: TRBD1; clone size: .; CDR3 length: 16; V gene: TRBV7-2; CDR3 protein: CASSLAGQGLGYEQYF; CDR3 DNA: TGTGCCAGCAGCTTAGCGGGACAGGGTTTAGGATACGAGCAGTACTTC
J gene: TRBJ2-7; D gene: TRBD1; clone size: few; CDR3 length: 14; V gene: TRBV20-1; CDR3 protein: CSAREGTVYYEQYF; CDR3 DNA: TGCAGTGCTAGAGAAGGGACAGTATACTACGAGCAGTACTTC
J gene: TRBJ2-3; D gene: TRBD2; clone size: .; CDR3 length: 19; V gene: TRBV5-1; CDR3 protein: CASSLAPHRLAGGTDTQYF; CDR3 DNA: TGCGCCAGCAGCTTGGCTCCGCACAGACTAGCGGGGGGCACAGATACGCAGTATTTT
J gene: TRBJ2-5; D gene: .; clone size: .; CDR3 length: 14; V gene: TRBV20-1; CDR3 protein: CSADFFAVGNEQYF; CDR3 DNA: TGCAGTGCAGACTTTTTTGCCGTCGGAAATGAGCAGTACTTC
J gene: TRBJ2-7; D gene: TRBD2; clone size: .; CDR3 length: 14; V gene: TRBV5-1; CDR3 protein: CASSLGLETTEQYF; CDR3 DNA: TGCGCCAGCAGCCTAGGACTAGAGACTACCGAGCAGTACTTC
J gene: TRBJ1-1; D gene: .; clone size: few; CDR3 length: 12; V gene: TRBV7-9; CDR3 protein: CASSLAGGEAFF; CDR3 DNA: TGTGCCAGCAGCTTAGCGGGGGGTGAAGCTTTCTTT
J gene: TRBJ2-1; D gene: TRBD1; clone size: .; CDR3 length: 15; V gene: TRBV24-1; CDR3 protein: CATSEGQGLGNEQFF; CDR3 DNA: TGTGCCACCAGTGAGGGACAGGGGTTGGGGAATGAGCAGTTCTTC
J gene: TRBJ1-1; D gene: .; clone size: .; CDR3 length: 11; V gene: TRBV20-1; CDR3 protein: CSTLLGDQAFF; CDR3 DNA: TGCAGTACCCTTCTAGGAGACCAAGCTTTCTTT
J gene: TRBJ2-2; D gene: .; clone size: .; CDR3 length: 15; V gene: TRBV7-2; CDR3 protein: CASSSNRAGGGELFF; CDR3 DNA: TGTGCCAGCAGCTCGAACAGAGCCGGGGGCGGGGAGCTGTTTTTT
J gene: TRBJ2-1; D gene: .; clone size: few; CDR3 length: 15; V gene: TRBV4-3; CDR3 protein: CASSQDSSVVNEQFF; CDR3 DNA: TGCGCCAGCAGCCAGGACTCTAGCGTGGTCAATGAGCAGTTCTTC
J gene: TRBJ1-5; D gene: TRBD1; clone size: .; CDR3 length: 14; V gene: TRBV15; CDR3 protein: CATSRTGVAQPQHF; CDR3 DNA: TGTGCCACCAGCAGAACAGGGGTGGCTCAGCCCCAGCATTTT
J gene: TRBJ1-5; D gene: .; clone size: .; CDR3 length: 18; V gene: TRBV28; CDR3 protein: CASSLWSTGGKSNQPQHF; CDR3 DNA: TGTGCCAGCAGTTTATGGAGCACTGGGGGGAAAAGCAATCAGCCCCAGCATTTT
J gene: TRBJ2-5; D gene: TRBD2; clone size: once; CDR3 length: 17; V gene: TRBV4-3; CDR3 protein: CASSQVASGRGNNEQYF; CDR3 DNA: TGCGCCAGCAGCCAAGTAGCTAGCGGGAGGGGTAACAATGAGCAGTACTTC
J gene: TRBJ1-2; D gene: .; clone size: .; CDR3 length: 14; V gene: TRBV6-5; CDR3 protein: CASSYSRGDYGYTF; CDR3 DNA: TGTGCCAGCAGTTACTCGAGGGGGGACTATGGCTACACCTTC
J gene: TRBJ2-5; D gene: TRBD2; clone size: .; CDR3 length: 15; V gene: TRBV11-2; CDR3 protein: CASSFSLGGMETQYF; CDR3 DNA: TGTGCCAGCAGCTTTAGTTTGGGAGGGATGGAGACCCAGTACTTC
J gene: TRBJ2-5; D gene: .; clone size: few; CDR3 length: 12; V gene: TRBV29-1; CDR3 protein: CSVTTGQETQYF; CDR3 DNA: TGCAGCGTTACAACAGGACAAGAGACCCAGTACTTC
J gene: TRBJ2-1; D gene: TRBD1; clone size: .; CDR3 length: 18; V gene: TRBV15; CDR3 protein: CATSRDLLGQGSYNEQFF; CDR3 DNA: TGTGCCACCAGCAGAGATCTCTTAGGACAGGGCTCCTACAATGAGCAGTTCTTC